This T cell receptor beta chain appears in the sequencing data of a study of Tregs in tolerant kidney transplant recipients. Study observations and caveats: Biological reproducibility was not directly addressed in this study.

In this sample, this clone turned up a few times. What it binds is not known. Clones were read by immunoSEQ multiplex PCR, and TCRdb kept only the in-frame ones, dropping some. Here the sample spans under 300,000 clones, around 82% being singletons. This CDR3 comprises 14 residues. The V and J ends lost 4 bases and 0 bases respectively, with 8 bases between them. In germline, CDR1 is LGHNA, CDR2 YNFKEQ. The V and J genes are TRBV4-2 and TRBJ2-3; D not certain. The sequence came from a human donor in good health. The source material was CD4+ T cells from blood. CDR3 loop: CASSPLGSTDTQYF. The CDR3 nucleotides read TGTGCCAGCAGCCCACTGGGAAGCACAGATACGCAGTATTTT.